Listed below are T cell receptor beta chains from one sample, sequenced in a study of cytomegalovirus exposure and HLA in healthy donors. TCRdb's table, derived via immunoSEQ multiplex PCR, lists solely in-frame clones and lacks some. The table lists roughly 100,000 clones, 60% to 80% of them singletons, with 0.6% to 1% in the top ten. Sequencing was carried out using PBMCs. The receptors come from a boy younger than 18 in good health and CMV-seronegative. CDR3s include the opening cysteine and the closing phenylalanine or tryptophan. Fields, in order: J gene, V gene, CDR3 protein.

J: TRBJ1-4; V: TRBV2; CDR3: CASMLDRGQIEKLFF
J: TRBJ2-3; V: TRBV28; CDR3: CASESRDSRPDTQYF
J: TRBJ1-5; V: TRBV28; CDR3: CASSLGGGGFGNQPQHF
J: TRBJ1-1; V: TRBV19; CDR3: CASSITLKRYTEAFF
J: TRBJ1-5; V: TRBV28; CDR3: CASRLGDNSNQPQHF
J: TRBJ1-1; V: TRBV7-7; CDR3: CASMTQGAGNTEAFF
J: TRBJ1-6; V: TRBV28; CDR3: CASSFGIGNSPLHF
J: TRBJ1-1; V: TRBV4-1; CDR3: CASSQDTTEAFF
J: TRBJ1-3; V: TRBV5-6; CDR3: CASSQGISGNTIYF
J: TRBJ2-3; V: TRBV7-3; CDR3: CASSPGSTDTQYF
J: TRBJ2-2; V: TRBV2; CDR3: CASSGQGGLESGELFF
J: TRBJ1-4; V: TRBV27; CDR3: CASSGQGYLGKLFF
J: TRBJ1-1; V: TRBV11-3; CDR3: CASSRWGGTNTEAFF
J: TRBJ1-4; V: TRBV28; CDR3: CASTPGGRGNEKLFF
J: TRBJ1-3; V: TRBV4-1; CDR3: CASSHTGVSGNTIYF
J: TRBJ1-2; V: TRBV6-1; CDR3: CASSEPGTGVLGGYTF
J: TRBJ1-4; V: TRBV15; CDR3: CATSRGGQGEKLFF
J: TRBJ1-5; V: TRBV6-5; CDR3: CASSPWEDQPQHF
J: TRBJ1-4; V: TRBV28; CDR3: CASSFNGGYPNEKLFF
J: TRBJ2-7; V: TRBV7-9; CDR3: CASIRLHEQYF
J: TRBJ2-5; V: TRBV5-1; CDR3: CASSRGLAGMETQYF
J: TRBJ2-5; V: TRBV19; CDR3: CASSIRGLAETQYF
J: TRBJ2-3; V: TRBV5-1; CDR3: CASSLGGTGKADTQYF
J: TRBJ2-1; V: TRBV10-3; CDR3: CAISESSGRPGEQFF
J: TRBJ2-6; V: TRBV19; CDR3: CASVQGPGANVLTF
J: TRBJ2-7; V: TRBV6-1; CDR3: CASSEGRGQYF
J: TRBJ1-1; V: TRBV30; CDR3: CAWTLGQGGLAFF
J: TRBJ1-4; V: TRBV7-9; CDR3: CASSQGQAGTNEKLFF
J: TRBJ1-1; V: TRBV11-3; CDR3: CASSLWAAEAFF
J: TRBJ2-7; V: TRBV19; CDR3: CASSYGTPGGYEQYF
J: TRBJ2-1; V: TRBV4-1; CDR3: CASSQLPGTNEQFF
J: TRBJ2-7; V: TRBV19; CDR3: CASSSPSEAYEQYF
J: TRBJ2-1; V: TRBV5-1; CDR3: CASSPRGQGRFNEQFF
J: TRBJ1-1; V: TRBV30; CDR3: CAWSTGMNTEAFF
J: TRBJ2-2; V: TRBV25-1; CDR3: CASSERQGGTGELFF
J: TRBJ1-5; V: TRBV28; CDR3: CASSLRLGVYSNQPQHF
J: TRBJ1-5; V: TRBV27; CDR3: CASRPGAQGDQPQHF
J: TRBJ1-3; V: TRBV5-1; CDR3: CASSFSPGNTIYF
J: TRBJ1-2; V: TRBV4-3; CDR3: CASSQRSLAGADGYTF
J: TRBJ2-7; V: TRBV2; CDR3: CASRAETVYEQYF
J: TRBJ1-1; V: TRBV5-5; CDR3: CASSHWGKDSTEAFF
J: TRBJ2-7; V: TRBV18; CDR3: CASSAGPDWEQYF
J: TRBJ2-1; V: TRBV6-5; CDR3: CASNRAGGPVGEQFF
J: TRBJ2-6; V: TRBV6-9; CDR3: CASSYPSPQVLTF
J: TRBJ1-1; V: TRBV11-3; CDR3: CASSSRVRVAEAFF
J: TRBJ1-1; V: TRBV2; CDR3: CASSVTGQGGTEAFF
J: TRBJ2-5; V: TRBV9; CDR3: CASSVGGDRGAETQYF
J: TRBJ1-6; V: TRBV15; CDR3: CATSRHPNEIGVNSPLHF
J: TRBJ2-7; V: TRBV5-6; CDR3: CASTGTTSYEQYF
J: TRBJ2-1; V: TRBV27; CDR3: CASRHRGNNEQFF
J: TRBJ2-3; V: TRBV7-9; CDR3: CASSPLGRVGTDTQYF
J: TRBJ2-3; V: TRBV6-1; CDR3: CASSGLAGGPDTQYF
J: TRBJ1-1; V: TRBV7-6; CDR3: CASSLPAAGNTEAFF
J: TRBJ1-6; V: TRBV6-1; CDR3: CASSETPGQGNSPLHF
J: TRBJ2-3; V: TRBV11-2; CDR3: CASSLRSSGGTDTQYF
J: TRBJ1-1; V: TRBV6-1; CDR3: CASSDWGRLRTEAFF
J: TRBJ1-2; V: TRBV7-9; CDR3: CASSGTLRDRVGYGYTF
J: TRBJ1-1; V: TRBV9; CDR3: CASSPRRSSEAFF
J: TRBJ2-4; V: TRBV10-2; CDR3: CASSAIAGGVGNIQYF
J: TRBJ2-1; V: TRBV7-8; CDR3: CASSLRLAGGLSYNEQFF